These 15 T cell receptor beta chains share one sample of origin, sequenced in a study of T cells after yellow fever vaccination (dated by TCRdb to the late 2010s). Taken with the paper, the label for treatment or condition translates to: live attenuated yellow fever vaccine strain. The library was made by 5' RACE. Instrument on record: Illumina NovaSeq 6000. Starting from the raw public reads, TCRdb applied fastp trimming at Q25, assembled clones with MiXCR and retained in-frame beta chains. For every CDR3 protein sequence, its rows merge into one entry that carries the most common genes and DNA. In this sample the table shows over 300,000 distinct CDR3 sequences, around 4% of which occur a single time. Around 20% of the sample is held by the ten biggest clonotypes. The material sequenced was PBMCs, taken on the day of the yellow fever booster vaccination. The receptors were gathered from a man aged 18 to 29 who received the YFV17D yellow fever vaccine.

This clonotype was recorded a few times. This chain connects TRBV20-1 to TRBJ2-7; the match to TRBD2 covers 8 bases. After removal of 1 base from V and 3 bases from J, the junction contained 11 bases not matched to a gene. The CDR3 totals 16 residues. Germline lookup yields CDR1 DFQATT and CDR2 SNEGSKA (reference sequence). The CDR3 sequence: CSARGAGLAGFYEQYV. The DNA for the CDR3 is TGCAGTGCTAGAGGGGCGGGGCTAGCGGGCTTCTACGAGCAGTACGTC.

The genes are TRBV12-3 or TRBV12-4 and TRBJ1-6; a weak D match, TRBD1 (6 bases). This CDR3 contains 14 residues. V was trimmed by 7 bases and J by 3 bases, leaving 10 bases between them. The CDR3 is CASNQGYYNSPLHF. DNA of the CDR3: TGTGCCAGCAACCAGGGGTACTATAATTCACCCCTCCACTTT.

This clonotype showed up many times. V is TRBV11-2 and J is TRBJ2-5; D is possibly TRBD2 (6 bases). Germline CDR1 SGHAT, CDR2 FQNNGV. The CDR3 has 13 amino acids. Trimming took off 6 bases at V and 5 bases at J, with 13 bases between the two ends. CDR3 in amino acids: CASRSGSGETQYF. CDR3 in DNA: TGTGCCAGCAGAAGCGGGTCAGGGGAGACCCAGTACTTC.

This clonotype came up a few times. V usage is TRBV11-3 and J usage is TRBJ2-2, with D perhaps TRBD2 (7 bases). Germline-derived CDR1 and CDR2 are SGHNT and YENEEA. The germline V and J ends were trimmed by 2 bases and 4 bases, with 20 bases remaining between them. The length of the CDR3 is 18 residues. The DNA of the CDR3 is TGTGCCAGCAGCTTACGAGGGGGGGACACCTCGCCCACCGGGGAGCTGTTTTTT. It is translated as CASSLRGGDTSPTGELFF.

This clonotype appeared a few times. The gene calls are TRBV28 and TRBJ2-7; weak D call: TRBD1 (5 bases). The germline V gene has CDR1 MDHEN and CDR2 SYDVKM. The germline V and J ends were trimmed by 4 bases and 4 bases, with 8 bases remaining between them. This CDR3 comprises 12 residues. The CDR3 DNA reads as TGTGCCAGCAGTTCGACAGTTTACGAGCAGTACGTC. It yields the protein CASSSTVYEQYV.

In its sample, this clonotype was seen many times. The chain joins TRBV6-6 to TRBJ2-7; D remains ambiguous. The CDR3 spans 13 residues. V lost 5 bases, J lost 2 bases, and 10 bases lay in between. Germline V gene lookup returns CDR1 MNHNY and CDR2 SVGAGI (reference sequence). As DNA, the CDR3 is TGTGCCAGCAGTAACCGGCCGCCCTACGAGCAGTACGTC. This codes for CASSNRPPYEQYV.

Many counts were recorded for this clonotype. CDR3 bases: TGCAGTGCCTTGCGCGGGAGACGGGATGGCTACACCTTC. It is translated as CSALRGRRDGYTF. The V and J genes are TRBV20-1 and TRBJ1-2, with unresolved D. Germline V gene sequence: CDR1 DFQATT, CDR2 SNEGSKA (reference sequence). With 6 bases removed from V and 6 bases from J, the gap between germline ends came to 17 bases. This CDR3 is 13 amino acids long.

This clonotype was picked up many times. The chain couples TRBV12-5 to TRBJ2-3, with 13 bases fitting TRBD2. The ends lost 1 base at V and 6 bases at J; junction bases unmatched: 7. The CDR3 runs to 17 residues. CDR1 and CDR2 from the germline V gene are LGHNT and FRNRAP. CDR3 sequence: CASGLERRTSGGDTQYF. DNA of the CDR3: TGTGCTAGTGGTTTGGAGCGCCGGACTAGCGGGGGTGATACGCAGTATTTT.

This clonotype has a count of ten or more. V gene TRBV5-5 combines with J gene TRBJ2-1; the D call may be TRBD1 or TRBD2 (5 bases each). Trimming removed 2 bases from V and 0 bases from J, with 9 bases in between. The CDR3 is 15 amino acids. The germline CDR1 and CDR2 sequences are SGHKS and YYEKEE (reference sequence). As DNA, the CDR3 is TGTGCCAGCAGCTTCAGGGAGAGCTCCTACAATGAGCAGTTCTTC. Translated: CASSFRESSYNEQFF.

V usage is TRBV5-6 and J usage is TRBJ1-5, with unresolved D. CDR1 is SGHDT, CDR2 YYEEEE, per germline. The V and J ends lost 4 bases and 7 bases respectively, with 12 bases between them. There are 13 residues in the CDR3. The CDR3 region has the DNA TGTGCCAGCAGCCGACTCCGAGGGCAGCCCCAGCATTTT. This translates into CASSRLRGQPQHF.

The table lists this clonotype with a few counts. The chain carries TRBV27 and TRBJ2-5, with D unresolved. The ends were cut back, 5 bases at V and 4 bases at J, with 20 bases in the middle. The CDR3 has 16 amino acids. Per germline, CDR1 MNHEY and CDR2 SMNVEV (reference sequence). CDR3 nucleotide sequence: TGTGCCAGCAGTCCGATCACTTTCTCGTTGAGAGAGACCCAGTACTTC. Residues: CASSPITFSLRETQYF.

This rearrangement joins TRBV12-3 or TRBV12-4 to TRBJ1-1, with D perhaps matching TRBD1 (5 bases). This CDR3 comprises 14 residues. V dropped 6 bases and J dropped 4 bases, with 15 bases sitting between them. CDR3 protein: CASSMDPGGTEAFF. The CDR3 nucleotides read TGTGCCAGCAGCATGGACCCGGGGGGCACTGAAGCTTTCTTT.

The V and J genes are TRBV20-1 and TRBJ2-7; D is unresolved. The ends were cut back, 3 bases at V and 2 bases at J, with 11 bases in the middle. CDR1 DFQATT and CDR2 SNEGSKA come from the germline V gene (reference sequence). CDR3 length equals 13 residues. As DNA, the CDR3 is TGCAGTGCTAGGGGAAAAGGAACCTACGAGCAGTACGTC. This gives the protein CSARGKGTYEQYV.

This clonotype was recorded many times. The chain combines TRBV15 with TRBJ1-1; 8 positions agree with TRBD1. This CDR3 has 16 residues. CDR1 is LNHNV, CDR2 YYDKDF, per germline (reference sequence). V shed 3 bases and J 0 bases; nucleotides not matched to a gene: 6. The CDR3 spells CATSRAGGRMNTEAFF. The CDR3 DNA reads TGTGCCACCAGCAGGGCAGGGGGCCGAATGAACACTGAAGCTTTCTTT.

The gene calls are TRBV30 and TRBJ1-1; D not certain. Trimming cost V 5 bases and J 4 bases, with 8 bases left between them. CDR1 and CDR2 from the germline V gene are GTSNPN and SVGIG (reference sequence). The CDR3 is 11 amino acids. CDR3 sequence: CAWSPGTEAFF. The CDR3 region has the DNA TGTGCCTGGTCCCCGGGCACTGAAGCTTTCTTT.